This T cell receptor beta chain was documented in a study of vaccination effects on CD4 cells after COVID-19. Antigen-specific CD4+ T cells expanded by the ViraFEST assay with viral peptide pools were then sequenced. Researchers isolated CD4+ T cells once 9 to 11 days of culture had elapsed. The person was diagnosed with PCR-confirmed SARS-CoV-2 infection between March and December 2020. Method: immunoSEQ multiplex PCR; TCRdb's copy keeps in-frame clones and lacks some. The table has about 20,000 clones, around 74% seen once. CDR3 length: 14 residues. CDR1 is MGHRA, CDR2 YSYEKL, per germline. V gave up 1 base and J gave up 5 bases, with 9 bases separating them. On this clone: Its antigen is not identified.

The chain employs TRBV4-1 and TRBJ1-5; D may be TRBD1 (5 bases). The source was CD4+ T cells from PBMCs cultured with SARS-CoV-2 spike peptides, collected before COVID-19 vaccination. The clonotype comes from a human donor who had a prior SARS-CoV-2 infection. The CDR3 reads CASSQARAYQPQHF. CDR3 DNA: TGCGCCAGCAGCCAAGCCAGGGCTTATCAGCCCCAGCATTTT.